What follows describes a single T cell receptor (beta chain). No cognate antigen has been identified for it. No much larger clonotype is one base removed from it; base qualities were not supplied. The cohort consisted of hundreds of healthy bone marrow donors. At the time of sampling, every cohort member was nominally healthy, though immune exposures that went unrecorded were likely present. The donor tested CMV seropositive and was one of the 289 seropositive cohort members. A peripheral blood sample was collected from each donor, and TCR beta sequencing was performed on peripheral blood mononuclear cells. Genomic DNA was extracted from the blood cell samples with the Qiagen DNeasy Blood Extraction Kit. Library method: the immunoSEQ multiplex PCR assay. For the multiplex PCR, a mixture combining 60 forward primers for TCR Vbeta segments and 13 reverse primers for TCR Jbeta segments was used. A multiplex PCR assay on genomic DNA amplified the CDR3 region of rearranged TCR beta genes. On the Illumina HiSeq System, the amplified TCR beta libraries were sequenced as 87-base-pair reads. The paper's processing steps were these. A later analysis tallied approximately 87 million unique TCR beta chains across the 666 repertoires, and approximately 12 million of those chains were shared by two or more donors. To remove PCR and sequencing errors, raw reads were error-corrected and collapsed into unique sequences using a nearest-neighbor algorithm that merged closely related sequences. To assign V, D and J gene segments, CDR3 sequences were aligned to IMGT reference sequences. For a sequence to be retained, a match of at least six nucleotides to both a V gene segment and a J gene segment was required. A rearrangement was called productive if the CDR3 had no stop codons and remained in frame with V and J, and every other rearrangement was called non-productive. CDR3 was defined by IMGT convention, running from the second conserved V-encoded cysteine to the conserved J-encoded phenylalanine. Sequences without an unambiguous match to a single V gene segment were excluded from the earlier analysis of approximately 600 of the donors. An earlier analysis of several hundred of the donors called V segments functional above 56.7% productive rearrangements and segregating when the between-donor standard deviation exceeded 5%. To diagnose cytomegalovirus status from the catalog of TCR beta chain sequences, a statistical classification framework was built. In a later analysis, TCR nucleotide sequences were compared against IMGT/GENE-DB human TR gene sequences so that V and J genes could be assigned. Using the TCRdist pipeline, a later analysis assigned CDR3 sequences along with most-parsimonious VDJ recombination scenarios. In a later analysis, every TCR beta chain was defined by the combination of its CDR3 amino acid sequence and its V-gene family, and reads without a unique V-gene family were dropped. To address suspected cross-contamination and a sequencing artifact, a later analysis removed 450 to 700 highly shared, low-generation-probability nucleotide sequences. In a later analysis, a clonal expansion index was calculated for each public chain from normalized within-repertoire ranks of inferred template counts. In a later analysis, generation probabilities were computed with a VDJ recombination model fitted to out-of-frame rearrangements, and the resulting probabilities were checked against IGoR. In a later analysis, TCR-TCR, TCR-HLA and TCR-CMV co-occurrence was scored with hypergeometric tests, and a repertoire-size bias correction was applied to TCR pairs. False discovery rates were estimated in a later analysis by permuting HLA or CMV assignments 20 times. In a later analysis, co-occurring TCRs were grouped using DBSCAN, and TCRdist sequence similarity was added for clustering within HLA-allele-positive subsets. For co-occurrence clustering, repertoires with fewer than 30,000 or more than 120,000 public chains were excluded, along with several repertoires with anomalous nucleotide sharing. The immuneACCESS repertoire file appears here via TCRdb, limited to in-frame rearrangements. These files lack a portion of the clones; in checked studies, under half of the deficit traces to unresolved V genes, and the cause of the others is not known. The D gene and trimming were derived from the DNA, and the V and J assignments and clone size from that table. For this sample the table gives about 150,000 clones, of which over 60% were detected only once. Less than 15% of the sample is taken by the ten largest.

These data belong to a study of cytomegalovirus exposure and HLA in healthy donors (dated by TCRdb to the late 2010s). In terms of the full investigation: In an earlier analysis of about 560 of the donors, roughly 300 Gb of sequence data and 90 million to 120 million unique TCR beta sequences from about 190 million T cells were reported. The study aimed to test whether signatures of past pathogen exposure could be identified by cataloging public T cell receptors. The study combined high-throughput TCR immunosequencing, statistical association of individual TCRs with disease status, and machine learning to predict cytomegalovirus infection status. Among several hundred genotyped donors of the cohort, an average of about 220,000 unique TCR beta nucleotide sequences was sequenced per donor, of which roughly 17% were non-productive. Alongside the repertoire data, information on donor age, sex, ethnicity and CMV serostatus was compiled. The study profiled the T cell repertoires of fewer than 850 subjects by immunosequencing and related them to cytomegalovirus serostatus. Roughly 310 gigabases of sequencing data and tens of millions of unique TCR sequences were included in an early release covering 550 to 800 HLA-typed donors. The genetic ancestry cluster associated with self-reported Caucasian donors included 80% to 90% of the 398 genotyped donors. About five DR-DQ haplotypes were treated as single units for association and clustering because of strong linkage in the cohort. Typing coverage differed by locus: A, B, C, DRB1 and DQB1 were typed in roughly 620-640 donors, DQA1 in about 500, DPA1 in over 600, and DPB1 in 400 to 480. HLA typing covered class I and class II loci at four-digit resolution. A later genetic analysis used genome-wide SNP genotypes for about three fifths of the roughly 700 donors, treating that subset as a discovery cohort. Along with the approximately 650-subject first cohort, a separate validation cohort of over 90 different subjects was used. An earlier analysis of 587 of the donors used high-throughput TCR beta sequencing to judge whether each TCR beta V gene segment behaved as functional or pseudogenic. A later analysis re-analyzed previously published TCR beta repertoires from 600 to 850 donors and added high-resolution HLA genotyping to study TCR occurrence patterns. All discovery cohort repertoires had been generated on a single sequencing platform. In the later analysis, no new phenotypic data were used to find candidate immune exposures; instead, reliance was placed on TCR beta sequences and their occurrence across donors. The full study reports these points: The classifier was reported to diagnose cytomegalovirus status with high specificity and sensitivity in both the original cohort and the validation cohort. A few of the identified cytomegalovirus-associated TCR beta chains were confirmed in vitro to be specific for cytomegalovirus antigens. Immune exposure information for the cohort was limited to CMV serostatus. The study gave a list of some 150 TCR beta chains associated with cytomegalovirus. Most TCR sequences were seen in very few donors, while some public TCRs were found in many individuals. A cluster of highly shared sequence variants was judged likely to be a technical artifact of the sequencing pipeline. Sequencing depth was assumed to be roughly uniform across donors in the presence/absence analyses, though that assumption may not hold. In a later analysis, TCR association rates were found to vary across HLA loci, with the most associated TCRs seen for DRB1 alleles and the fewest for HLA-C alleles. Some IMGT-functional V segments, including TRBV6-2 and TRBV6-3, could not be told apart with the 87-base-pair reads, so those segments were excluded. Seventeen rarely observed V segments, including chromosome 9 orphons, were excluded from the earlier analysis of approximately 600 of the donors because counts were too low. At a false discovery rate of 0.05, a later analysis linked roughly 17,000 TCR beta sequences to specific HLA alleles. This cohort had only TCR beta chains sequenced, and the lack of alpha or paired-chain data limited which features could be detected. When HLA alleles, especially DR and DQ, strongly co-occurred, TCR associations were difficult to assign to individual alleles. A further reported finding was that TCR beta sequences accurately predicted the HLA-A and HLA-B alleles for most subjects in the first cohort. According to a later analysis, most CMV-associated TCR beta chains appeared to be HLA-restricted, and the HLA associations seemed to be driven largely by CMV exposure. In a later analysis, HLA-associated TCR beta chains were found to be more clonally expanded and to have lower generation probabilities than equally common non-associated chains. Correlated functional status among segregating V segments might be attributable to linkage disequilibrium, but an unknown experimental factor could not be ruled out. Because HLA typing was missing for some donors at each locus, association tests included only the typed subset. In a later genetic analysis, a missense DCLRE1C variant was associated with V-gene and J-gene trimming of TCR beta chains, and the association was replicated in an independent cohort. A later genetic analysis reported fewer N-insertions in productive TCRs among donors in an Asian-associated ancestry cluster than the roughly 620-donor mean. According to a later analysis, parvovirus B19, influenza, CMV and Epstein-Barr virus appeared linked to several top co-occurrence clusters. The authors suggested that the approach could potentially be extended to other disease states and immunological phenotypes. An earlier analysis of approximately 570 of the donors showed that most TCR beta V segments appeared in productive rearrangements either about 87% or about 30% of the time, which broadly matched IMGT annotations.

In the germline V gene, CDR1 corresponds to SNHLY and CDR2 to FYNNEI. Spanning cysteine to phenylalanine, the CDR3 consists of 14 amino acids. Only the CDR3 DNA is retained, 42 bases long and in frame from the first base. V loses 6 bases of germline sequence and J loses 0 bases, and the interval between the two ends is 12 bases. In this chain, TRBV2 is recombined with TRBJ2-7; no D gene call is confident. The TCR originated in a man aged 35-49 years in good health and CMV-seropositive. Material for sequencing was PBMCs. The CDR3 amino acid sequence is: CASRFQVNSYEQYF. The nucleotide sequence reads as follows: TGTGCCAGCAGGTTCCAGGTGAACTCCTACGAGCAGTACTTC.